This T cell receptor (beta chain) was documented in a study of vaccination and CD4 T cells after COVID-19. In the study overall: A median of 101 days (range 35 to 161) separated diagnosis from post-COVID sampling. Study-level points and caveats: Median numbers of SARS-CoV-2-reactive clonotypes increased from around 20 to 38 (not a significant change).

Sequence data for DNA of cultured CD4+ T cells were generated by the Oncomine TCR Beta short-read assay. TCRdb reprocessed the PCR reads with MiXCR, giving one entry per CDR3 protein. This sample has 8,000 to 9,500 distinct CDR3 sequences, with under 40% found just once. This CDR3 is 14 amino acids long. The junction had 6 bases not matched to a gene; V was cut back by 3 bases and J by 7 bases. Germline-derived CDR1 and CDR2 are SGHVS and FNYEAQ. This clonotype was seen a few times. No antigen is known for it. Treatment specified: approximately nine-day PBMC culture with coronavirus spike peptide pools or control peptides (ViraFEST assay). The unexposed donor's CD4+ T cells were collected before the COVID-19 pandemic (2011-2018). Before TCRs were sequenced, ViraFEST expanded antigen-specific T cells with peptide pools.

The receptor's source is a human donor in good health. The sample taken for sequencing was CD4+ T cells from blood, cultured in vitro. The V gene is TRBV7-6, the J gene TRBJ2-7; 10 positions agree with TRBD1. The CDR3 loop is CASSFDRGLGEQYF. DNA of the CDR3: TGTGCCAGCAGCTTTGACAGGGGGCTCGGAGAGCAGTACTTC. The variable domain in full, completed from reference TRBV7-6 and TRBJ2-7, reads GAGVSQSPRYKVTKRGQDVALRCDPISGHVSLYWYRQALGQGPEFLTYFNYEAQQDKSGLPNDRFSAERPEGSISTLTIQRTEQRDSAMYRCASSFDRGLGEQYFGPGTRLTVT.